These 28 T cell receptor beta chains were all obtained from the same sample, sequenced in a study of T cell responses to AZD1222 COVID-19 vaccine. Repertoires were generated with immunoSEQ multiplex PCR, while TCRdb's copy carries only in-frame clones and drops some. Seen here are about 140,000 clones, just under 95% observed once, and the top ten hold about 1.5%. The source material was peripheral blood, sampled on day 0 of AZD1222 vaccination. These receptors were obtained from an adult in good health.

CDR3 sequence (DNA): TGTGCCAGCAGTTACTCCGGGATTCAGGGTCGCGAGCAGTACTTC. As protein: CASSYSGIQGREQYF. The chain joins TRBV6-5 to TRBJ2-7, with D perhaps matching TRBD1 or TRBD2 (5 bases each). The CDR3 totals 15 residues. With 0 bases removed from V and 6 bases from J, the gap between germline ends came to 15 bases. Germline V gene sequence: CDR1 MNHEY, CDR2 SVGAGI.

The chain is built from TRBV28 and TRBJ2-5; D is undetermined. V was pared by 2 bases and J by 5 bases, with 6 bases between. The CDR3 covers 12 residues. The germline gives CDR1 MDHEN, CDR2 SYDVKM. The DNA of the CDR3 is TGTGCCAGCAGTTTAGTCGGGGAGACCCAGTACTTC. This codes for CASSLVGETQYF.

This chain links TRBV28 with TRBJ2-5; 12 nucleotides align to TRBD1. Germline lookup yields CDR1 MDHEN and CDR2 SYDVKM. This CDR3 region has 15 residues. V was clipped by 5 bases and J by 4 bases; unmatched bases: 5. CDR3 loop: CASSPGTGGVETQYF. CDR3 bases: TGTGCCAGCAGTCCCGGGACAGGGGGCGTAGAGACCCAGTACTTC.

The rearrangement joins TRBV7-3 to TRBJ1-6; D is possibly TRBD1 (5 bases). Per the germline V gene, CDR1 is SGHTA and CDR2 is FQGTGA. The V gene lost 5 bases and the J gene lost 7 bases, with 12 bases spanning the gap. The CDR3 consists of 14 residues. In nucleotides, the CDR3 is TGTGCCAGCAGCGTCGGGGGGAACAATTCACCCCTCCACTTT. This codes for CASSVGGNNSPLHF.

The V call is TRBV19, the J call TRBJ2-7; tentative D call: TRBD2 (6 bases). V was pared by 3 bases and J by 2 bases, with 20 bases between. CDR3 length equals 17 residues. CDR1 and CDR2 from the germline V gene are LNHDA and SQIVND (reference sequence). The CDR3 DNA reads TGTGCCAGTAGTATTTTTCCTAGGGAGGACATCACCTACGAGCAGTACTTC. It yields the protein CASSIFPREDITYEQYF.

CDR3 bases: TGTGCCAGCAGCCCTCATAGCGGTCAGCCCCAGCATTTT. Its protein is CASSPHSGQPQHF. V usage is TRBV5-6 and J usage is TRBJ1-5, with D hard to call. The V gene lost 4 bases and the J gene lost 6 bases, with 11 bases spanning the gap. The CDR3 is 13 residues long. CDR1 is SGHDT, CDR2 YYEEEE, per germline.

To note about this clone: This specimen includes other DNA sequences encoding the same CDR3. The chain has TRBV6-5 and TRBJ2-6; D perhaps matches TRBD1 (6 bases). The CDR3 totals 16 residues. Per germline, CDR1 MNHEY and CDR2 SVGAGI. Trimming removed 0 bases at V and 0 bases at J, with 6 bases between. The CDR3 sequence is CASSYSGGSGANVLTF. The CDR3, as DNA: TGTGCCAGCAGTTACTCAGGGGGCTCTGGGGCCAACGTCCTGACTTTC.

The CDR3, as DNA: TGTGCCTGGAGTCCGGGACTAGCGTTAGATACGCAGTATTTT. The encoded protein is CAWSPGLALDTQYF. The chain uses TRBV30 and TRBJ2-3; 10 bases line up with TRBD2. V shed 2 bases, J shed 5 bases, and the junction held 4 bases outside the gene matches. Germline V gene lookup returns CDR1 GTSNPN and CDR2 SVGIG (reference sequence). This CDR3 has 14 residues.

J is TRBJ2-3 and V is TRBV19, with D uncertain. V was cut by 6 bases and J by 8 bases, with 3 bases left in between. Looked up from germline, CDR1 is LNHDA and CDR2 is SQIVND (reference sequence). This CDR3 is built from 9 residues. The DNA for the CDR3 is TGTGCCAGTAGCACTACGCAGTATTTT. Encoded protein: CASSTTQYF.

Concerning this clone: At the DNA level, this CDR3 is encoded by other sequences in the same sample as well. The chain has TRBV28 and TRBJ2-1; no definite D call. V gave up 5 bases and J gave up 0 bases, with 5 bases separating them. CDR3 length: 13 residues. Germline-derived CDR1 and CDR2 are MDHEN and SYDVKM. The CDR3 spells CASSSASYNEQFF. In DNA, the CDR3 is TGTGCCAGCAGTAGTGCCTCCTACAATGAGCAGTTCTTC.

V usage is TRBV11-3 and J usage is TRBJ2-5; 11 bases line up with TRBD1. Germline V lookup: CDR1 SGHNT, CDR2 YENEEA. The CDR3 contains 16 residues. The trim removed 2 bases at V and 5 bases at J, leaving 7 bases unmatched. The CDR3 DNA follows: TGTGCCAGCAGCTTACCAGGACAGGGGGCGGGGGAGACCCAGTACTTC. It yields the protein CASSLPGQGAGETQYF.

The genes are TRBV10-3 and TRBJ1-2, with a possible D match to TRBD1 (5 bases). Trimming took off 8 bases at V and 5 bases at J, with 18 bases between the two ends. There are 14 residues in the CDR3. Germline-derived CDR1 and CDR2 are ENHRY and SYGVKD. The CDR3 protein is CAILRDRLIYGYTF. CDR3 sequence (DNA): TGTGCCATCCTACGGGACCGTCTAATTTATGGCTACACCTTC.

The V and J genes are TRBV4-1 and TRBJ1-2, with TRBD1 matching 8 bases. The CDR3 runs to 17 residues. CDR1 and CDR2 from the germline V gene are MGHRA and YSYEKL. With 0 bases clipped from V and 6 bases from J, the junction kept 12 bases outside the gene matches. DNA of the CDR3: TGCGCCAGCAGCCAAGAAGGACAGGGAGTGGGGGGTCATGGCTACACCTTC. Translating it yields CASSQEGQGVGGHGYTF.

This clone occurred a few times. The chain couples TRBV7-9 to TRBJ2-7, with D perhaps TRBD1 or TRBD2 (5 bases each). This CDR3 region has 15 residues. Germline V CDR1 and CDR2: SEHNR, FQNEAQ (reference sequence). V was pared by 4 bases and J by 0 bases, with 13 bases between. This CDR3 reads CASSSTGPPSYEQYF. For the CDR3, the DNA is TGTGCCAGCAGCTCGACGGGACCGCCCTCCTACGAGCAGTACTTC. The variable domain in full, with the rest retrieved from reference TRBV7-9 and TRBJ2-7, is DTGVSQNPRHKITKRGQNVTFRCDPISEHNRLYWYRQTLGQGPEFLTYFQNEAQLEKSRLLSDRFSAERPKGSFSTLEIQRTEQGDSAMYLCASSSTGPPSYEQYFGPGTRLTVT.

The rearrangement uses TRBV6-1 and TRBJ2-1, with D maybe TRBD2 (5 bases). Trimming removed 4 bases from V and 0 bases from J, with 13 bases in between. The germline V gene encodes CDR1 MNHNS and CDR2 SASEGT. CDR3 size: 16 residues. CDR3: CASSGRGLPSYNEQFF. The CDR3 coding sequence is TGTGCCAGCAGTGGACGGGGTTTGCCCTCCTACAATGAGCAGTTCTTC.

This clone occurred once. The rearrangement uses TRBV5-4 and TRBJ1-2, with D unclear. Germline V gene lookup returns CDR1 SGHNT and CDR2 YYREEE (reference sequence). V was shortened by 0 bases and J by 4 bases, with 7 bases between the two germline ends. This CDR3 is 13 amino acids long. CDR3 amino acids: CASSLAGVYGYTF. In nucleotides, the CDR3 is TGTGCCAGCAGCTTGGCCGGGGTCTATGGCTACACCTTC.

The chain is built from TRBV18 and TRBJ1-2; D call uncertain. This CDR3 is 13 amino acids long. The germline V gene has CDR1 KGHSH and CDR2 LQKENI. V lost 1 base, J lost 3 bases, and 6 bases lay in between. The CDR3 spells CASSPQVHYGYTF. The CDR3, as DNA: TGTGCCAGCTCACCACAGGTTCACTATGGCTACACCTTC.

This chain links TRBV2 with TRBJ1-2; D not resolved. Trimming took off 5 bases at V and 4 bases at J, with 11 bases between the two ends. The CDR3 runs 13 residues. Looked up from germline, CDR1 is SNHLY and CDR2 is FYNNEI. CDR3 protein: CASSPEGGYGYTF. The CDR3 coding sequence is TGTGCCAGCAGTCCCGAGGGAGGCTATGGCTACACCTTC.

V gene TRBV4-1 combines with J gene TRBJ1-2, with D unclear. Trimming pared 4 bases from V and 7 bases from J, leaving 13 bases between. The CDR3 consists of 13 residues. Germline CDR1 reads MGHRA; CDR2 reads YSYEKL. The CDR3 region is CASSLPAGGGYTF. Here the CDR3 DNA reads TGCGCCAGCAGCCTGCCCGCCGGCGGTGGCTACACCTTC.

This chain joins TRBV5-1 and TRBJ1-2; D unresolved. Trimming removed 1 base from V and 0 bases from J, with 7 bases in between. The CDR3 spans 14 residues. Per the germline V gene, CDR1 is SGHRS and CDR2 is YFSETQ. CDR3 coding DNA: TGCGCCAGCAGCTTGACCCGGGCTAACTATGGCTACACCTTC. This codes for CASSLTRANYGYTF.

V is TRBV10-2 and J is TRBJ1-6; the match to TRBD1 covers 7 bases. This CDR3 spans 15 amino acids. With V trimmed by 0 bases and J by 7 bases, 3 bases remained unmatched. Germline V CDR1 and CDR2: WSHSY, SAAADI. The CDR3 here is CASSESGTANSPLHF. CDR3 DNA: TGCGCCAGCAGTGAGTCGGGGACAGCCAATTCACCCCTCCACTTT.

In this sample, this clone turned up once. This chain joins TRBV4-1 and TRBJ2-7; 8 nucleotides align to TRBD1. Germline V gene sequence: CDR1 MGHRA, CDR2 YSYEKL. Trimming took 6 bases from V and 3 from J; bases not matched to a gene: 7. There are 14 residues in the CDR3. CDR3: CASSPRTGYYEQYF. The CDR3 DNA follows: TGCGCCAGCAGTCCGCGGACAGGGTACTACGAGCAGTACTTC.

The chain links TRBV7-8 to TRBJ2-1; no definite D call. This CDR3 is built from 11 residues. V gave up 0 bases and J gave up 6 bases, with 0 bases separating them. Germline CDR1 is SGHVS and CDR2 is FQNEAQ. The CDR3 sequence is CASSLANEQFF. The DNA for the CDR3 is TGTGCCAGCAGCTTAGCCAATGAGCAGTTCTTC.

The chain is built from TRBV7-3 and TRBJ1-2; D gene uncertain. This CDR3 has 17 amino acids. In germline, CDR1 is SGHTA, CDR2 FQGTGA. The V end lost 1 base, the J end lost 10 bases, and 25 bases lay between the germline ends. Written as DNA, the CDR3 is TGTGCCAGCAGCTTAAGCGGCCGATTTGGCGTATGGGCTAACTACACCTTC. Its translation: CASSLSGRFGVWANYTF. Combining the CDR3 with reference TRBV7-3 and TRBJ1-2 gives the whole variable domain GAGVSQTPSNKVTEKGKYVELRCDPISGHTALYWYRQSLGQGPEFLIYFQGTGAADDSGLPNDRFFAVRPEGSVSTLKIQRTERGDSAVYLCASSLSGRFGVWANYTFGSGTRLTVV.

The chain is built from TRBV28 and TRBJ1-4, with 9 bases fitting TRBD1. This CDR3 region has 15 residues. Germline V gene lookup returns CDR1 MDHEN and CDR2 SYDVKM. The V segment lost 4 bases and the J segment 10 bases; nucleotides outside the gene matches: 10. CDR3: CASSSPGTGSAKLFF. CDR3 in DNA: TGTGCCAGCAGTTCCCCGGGGACAGGGTCGGCAAAACTGTTTTTT.

V gene TRBV28 combines with J gene TRBJ2-7; D gene ambiguous. Trimming stripped 3 bases from V and 2 bases from J, with 17 bases between. Germline lookup yields CDR1 MDHEN and CDR2 SYDVKM. The CDR3 length is 16 residues. The CDR3 DNA sequence: TGTGCCAGCAGTTTCCACCTTTCTTATTTAACCTACGAGCAGTACTTC. Its protein product is CASSFHLSYLTYEQYF.

The genes are TRBV7-8 and TRBJ1-4, with D possibly TRBD1 on 5 matching bases. CDR3 size: 15 residues. Germline values: CDR1 SGHVS, CDR2 FQNEAQ. V dropped 4 bases and J dropped 7 bases, with 16 bases sitting between them. DNA for the CDR3: TGTGCCAGCAGCTCGACAGTTACCGCGGGTGAAAAACTGTTTTTT. It translates to CASSSTVTAGEKLFF.

The rearrangement links TRBV5-1 to TRBJ2-5; D not resolved. Germline assignment: CDR1 SGHRS and CDR2 YFSETQ. V was pared by 3 bases and J by 4 bases, with 16 bases between. The CDR3 has 15 residues. CDR3 protein: CASSSSNLGSETQYF. CDR3 sequence (DNA): TGCGCCAGCAGCTCCTCAAACCTGGGGTCAGAGACCCAGTACTTC.